This entry is about one T cell receptor beta chain. Its antigen is still unknown. The data are from a study of pediatric ulcerative colitis. On the study more broadly: Ulcerative colitis patients had pancolitis or left-sided colitis, with confirming histology. General observations from the study: Total lymphocyte DNA, not sorted subsets, was the template. In rectum, acute severe colitis had expanded clones and less diversity. A couple of rectal clonotypes were found only in ulcerative colitis patients, all of them.

Measured with immunoSEQ multiplex PCR; TCRdb has only the in-frame clones, and not every one. Among roughly 70,000 clones listed, around 85% were seen once. The CDR3 is 16 amino acids. The germline V and J ends were trimmed by 2 bases and 0 bases, with 11 bases remaining between them. The germline V gene has CDR1 MNHEY and CDR2 SVGAGI. The sequenced sample was blood. The TCR was taken from a boy under 18 with severe ulcerative colitis. The J gene is TRBJ2-1, the V gene TRBV6-5; either TRBD1 or TRBD2 may supply D (5 bases each). The CDR3 region is CASSYPGASSYNEQFF. CDR3 sequence (DNA): TGTGCCAGCAGTTACCCCGGGGCAAGCTCCTACAATGAGCAGTTCTTC.